The rows below give T cell receptor beta chains drawn from one sample of a study of T cell responses to AZD1222 COVID-19 vaccine. The repertoire was sequenced with immunoSEQ multiplex PCR; TCRdb's copy has only in-frame clones and lacks some. The sample consists of around 170,000 clones, 90% of them appearing once. This material consisted of peripheral blood, taken on day 0 of AZD1222 vaccination. Every receptor here comes from an adult in good health. Both conserved end residues are part of each CDR3. The D gene is left open where the match is weak. Not every row has a clone size; where given, it reads once, few, many or a size class.

d_call clone_size j_call v_call cdr3_nt cdr3_aa
. . TRBJ1-2 TRBV29-1 TGCAGCGTTGAAGGCGGGGGGGGCGACTATGGCTACACCTTC CSVEGGGGDYGYTF
TRBD2 . TRBJ2-2 TRBV11-2 TGTGCCAGCAGCTTATTCCTTAGCGGGGTGAACACCGGGGAGCTGTTTTTT CASSLFLSGVNTGELFF
TRBD1 . TRBJ1-1 TRBV5-1 TGCGCCAGCAAATCGGGACAGCAAGGGACTGAAGCTTTCTTT CASKSGQQGTEAFF
. . TRBJ1-1 TRBV6-5 TGTGCCAGCAGTTACTCTGGGAAAGGGGACACTGAAGCTTTCTTT CASSYSGKGDTEAFF
. . TRBJ1-4 TRBV4-1 TGCGCCAGCAGCCAAGTTGGGGCCAGTAATGAAAAACTGTTTTTT CASSQVGASNEKLFF
. . TRBJ1-1 TRBV27 TGTGCCAGCAGCCCAGGGGTTGAAGCTTTCTTT CASSPGVEAFF
TRBD1 . TRBJ1-1 TRBV5-6 TGTGCCAGCAGCCAGGGACAGGAGGGCACTGAAGCTTTCTTT CASSQGQEGTEAFF
TRBD2 . TRBJ2-5 TRBV7-2 TGTGCCAGCAGCTTCAGCAGCGGGGGAGAGACCCAGTACTTC CASSFSSGGETQYF
TRBD1 once TRBJ1-3 TRBV4-1 TGCGCCAGCAGCCAAGTAAGACAGGGCCCTGGAAACACCATATATTTT CASSQVRQGPGNTIYF
. . TRBJ2-6 TRBV27 TGTGCCAGCAGTGGAGCACAGGGAAACTACCTCTCTGGGGCCAACGTCCTGACTTTC CASSGAQGNYLSGANVLTF
. . TRBJ2-7 TRBV19 TGTGCCAGTAGTATGGGGGAAGGGGGACCCTCCTACGAGCAGTACTTC CASSMGEGGPSYEQYF
. . TRBJ2-7 TRBV28 TGTGCCAGCAGTTTACGCGAGCAGTACTTC CASSLREQYF
. . TRBJ1-3 TRBV3-1/TRBV3-2 TGTGCCAGCAGCCAATTGGCGGGAAACACCATATATTTT CASSQLAGNTIYF
. . TRBJ1-5 TRBV28 TGTGCCAGCAGTACTATAGGGAGGTCGCGTCAGCCCCAGCATTTT CASSTIGRSRQPQHF
. . TRBJ1-5 TRBV5-1 TGCGCCAGCAGCTTGCTGCTTGGGCATCCTGGGGTTAGCAATCAGCCCCAGCATTTT CASSLLLGHPGVSNQPQHF
TRBD1 . TRBJ1-5 TRBV2 TGTGCCAGCAGGACAGGGGGTTATCAGCCCCAGCATTTT CASRTGGYQPQHF
. . TRBJ2-1 TRBV11-2 TGTGCCAGCGGAACGGGACCGCGCAATGAGCAGTTCTTC CASGTGPRNEQFF
. . TRBJ2-3 TRBV2 TGTGCCAGCAGGGCTCAAGATACAGATACGCAGTATTTT CASRAQDTDTQYF
. few TRBJ1-1 TRBV12-5 TGTGCTAGTGGCCTGAGGAGGAACACTGAAGCTTTCTTT CASGLRRNTEAFF
. . TRBJ1-3 TRBV15 TGTGCCACCAGCAGACTGGGGAACGGCTCTGGAAACACCATATATTTT CATSRLGNGSGNTIYF
. . TRBJ1-6 TRBV7-3 TGTGCCAGCAGCTTAGCGGGCAGGGCTTCACCCCTCCACTTT CASSLAGRASPLHF
. . TRBJ2-7 TRBV7-6 TGTGCCAGCAGCTTTAGAGCGGGCCCCTTCCCCTACGAGCAGTACTTC CASSFRAGPFPYEQYF
TRBD1 once TRBJ2-3 TRBV19 TGTGCCAGTAGTATAAGGGGACAGGGCTCAGATACGCAGTATTTT CASSIRGQGSDTQYF
. . TRBJ1-1 TRBV6-5 TGTGCCAGCAGTTACTCGGGGAGTGAAGCTTTCTTT CASSYSGSEAFF
. . TRBJ2-3 TRBV2 TGTGCCAGCAGTGAAGAGAGCGGAAGCACAGATACGCAGTATTTT CASSEESGSTDTQYF
TRBD1 . TRBJ1-2 TRBV4-2 TGTGCCAGCAGCTTGGACAGGGATAACTATGGCTACACCTTC CASSLDRDNYGYTF
. . TRBJ2-1 TRBV6-6 TGTGCCAGCAGTTACGGGGGGGACAACTACAATGAGCAGTTCTTC CASSYGGDNYNEQFF
. . TRBJ1-6 TRBV7-9 TGTGCCAGCAGCTGGAGTGGACATAGCACACCCCTCCACTTT CASSWSGHSTPLHF
. . TRBJ1-2 TRBV3-1/TRBV3-2 TGTGCCAGCAGCCAATTCCGCGGACTTGGCTACACCTTC CASSQFRGLGYTF
. . TRBJ1-1 TRBV25-1 TGTGCCACCTCGCTTAGGAGGAACACTGAAGCTTTCTTT CATSLRRNTEAFF
. . TRBJ1-5 TRBV27 TGTGCCAGCAGTTGGGGGGCCGGTCAGCCCCAGCATTTT CASSWGAGQPQHF
. . TRBJ1-2 TRBV6-1 TGTGCCAGCAGTGCCACGCCCATGACTAAGGACTATGGCTACACCTTC CASSATPMTKDYGYTF
TRBD2 . TRBJ2-3 TRBV5-4 TGTGCCAGCAGCTTGACTAGCGGGGGGATAGATACGCAGTATTTT CASSLTSGGIDTQYF
. . TRBJ1-4 TRBV7-9 TGTGCCAGCAGCCCCGGGCTTATTGAGATACTGTTTTTT CASSPGLIEILFF
. . TRBJ1-2 TRBV2 TGTGCCAGCAGTGAGGTCTATGGCTACACCTTC CASSEVYGYTF
. once TRBJ1-4 TRBV28 TGTGCCAGTACGAGGGGTACGGTATCGACTAATGAAAAACTGTTTTTT CASTRGTVSTNEKLFF
. once TRBJ2-5 TRBV12-3/TRBV12-4 TGTGCCAGCAGTTCTTGGGTTGGGGAGACCCAGTACTTC CASSSWVGETQYF
. once TRBJ1-2 TRBV4-1 TGCGCCAGCAGCCAATGGGGAGGCTATGGCTACACCTTC CASSQWGGYGYTF
. . TRBJ1-1 TRBV9 TGTGCCAGCAGCGTAGGAGGCCGGGCCCCTATGAACACTGAAGCTTTCTTT CASSVGGRAPMNTEAFF
TRBD1 . TRBJ1-1 TRBV4-1 TGCGCCAGCAGCCTAAAACAGGGGGCACGGAACACTGAAGCTTTCTTT CASSLKQGARNTEAFF
. once TRBJ1-2 TRBV2 TGTGCCAGCACCCCCGCGACCCAGGCGCTCGGCTACACCTTC CASTPATQALGYTF
. . TRBJ2-2 TRBV11-3 TGTGCCAGCAGCTTAGATGTGGGAAACCCCGGGGAGCTGTTTTTT CASSLDVGNPGELFF
. . TRBJ2-1 TRBV9 TGTGCCAGCAGCGTAGCAGCGGGCCCTCTCTTCTTC CASSVAAGPLFF
TRBD1 once TRBJ1-3 TRBV5-1 TGCGCCAGCAGCTTTGATCCAAGGACAGGGGCTGGAAACACCATATATTTT CASSFDPRTGAGNTIYF